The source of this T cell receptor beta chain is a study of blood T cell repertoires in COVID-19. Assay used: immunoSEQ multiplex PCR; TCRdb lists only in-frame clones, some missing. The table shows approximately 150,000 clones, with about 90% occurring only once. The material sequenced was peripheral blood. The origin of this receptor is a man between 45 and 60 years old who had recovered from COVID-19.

The CDR3 sequence is CASSQGAGRETQYF. In DNA, the CDR3 is TGTGCCAGCAGCCAGGGGGCGGGTAGGGAGACCCAGTACTTC. This chain connects TRBV6-5 to TRBJ2-5, with 8 bases lining up with TRBD1. The CDR3 is made up of 14 amino acids. From germline, CDR1 is MNHEY and CDR2 SVGAGI. V was clipped by 6 bases and J by 5 bases; unmatched bases: 8.